This paragraph covers one TCR beta chain sequence. As yet, its antigen is unknown. From 5'RACE with constant-segment primers came TCR alpha and TCR beta cDNA libraries that carried sample barcodes and UMIs. TCRdb independently ran MiXCR on the 5' RACE reads; one entry per CDR3 protein. Of around 390,000 distinct CDR3 sequences detected, approximately 15% appear once; the ten largest clones hold around a fifth. This specimen belongs to a study of T-cell memory formation after mild COVID-19. Trimming pared 6 bases from V and 2 bases from J, leaving 14 bases between. This CDR3 region has 15 residues. Findings and limits, study-wide: Contracting CD8+ clones were enriched in EMRA, CD4+ mainly in CM and EM. Whether day 37 second-wave clones are SARS-CoV-2-specific was not confirmed. Cross-reactive memory seemingly joined, as some responding clones were found in pre-infection memory.

V is TRBV12-3 or TRBV12-4 and J is TRBJ1-3, with a possible D match to TRBD1 (6 bases). Sequenced sample: PBMCs or a T cell subset sorted from them (not recorded which). The receptor was derived from a man aged 18-30 years who had mild COVID-19 (a few samples of this study predate the infection). Cell type and time point are not known. The CDR3, as DNA: TGTGCCAGCAGCCCGACAGGTTTGACTGGAAACACCATATATTTT. Protein sequence: CASSPTGLTGNTIYF.